This T cell receptor (beta chain) was captured by sequencing in a study of shared clonotypes between healthy human individuals. Study details: Three CD4 naive, three CD4 memory, two CD8 naive and one CD8 memory plate were used per donor.

Germline CDR1 and CDR2: MNHEY and SVGAGI. Trimming removed 5 bases at V and 4 bases at J, with 10 bases between. The CDR3 covers 13 residues. Broader study findings: Clonotype sharing across donors was expected to vary with sequencing depth.

The deep-level immunoSEQ assay was used. Here immunoSEQ multiplex PCR was the method, and the copy in TCRdb shows in-frame clones only, minus some. The profile shows some 500,000 clones, almost 97% of them singletons. As regards this clone: The antigen is undetermined.

The sequence was obtained from a woman younger than 45 in good health. The sample comprised naive CD4+ T cells sorted from blood. The subset denotes: CD45RA+ positively selected. The chain couples TRBV6-5 to TRBJ2-3; D gene ambiguous. CDR3: CASSVLGADTQYF. In DNA, the CDR3 is TGTGCCAGCAGTGTTCTTGGTGCAGATACGCAGTATTTT.